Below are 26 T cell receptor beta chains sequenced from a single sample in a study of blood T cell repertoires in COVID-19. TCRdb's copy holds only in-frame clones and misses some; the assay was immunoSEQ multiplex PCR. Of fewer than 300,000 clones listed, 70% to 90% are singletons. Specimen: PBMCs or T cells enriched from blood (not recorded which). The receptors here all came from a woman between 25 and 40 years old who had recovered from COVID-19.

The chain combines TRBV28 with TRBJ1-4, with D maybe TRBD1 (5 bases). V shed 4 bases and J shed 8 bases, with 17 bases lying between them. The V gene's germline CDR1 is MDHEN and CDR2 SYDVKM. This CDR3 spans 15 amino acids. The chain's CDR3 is CASSSTGLGGEKLFF. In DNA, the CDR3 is TGTGCCAGCAGTTCAACAGGATTGGGAGGGGAAAAACTGTTTTTT. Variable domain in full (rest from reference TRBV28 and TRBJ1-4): DVKVTQSSRYLVKRTGEKVFLECVQDMDHENMFWYRQDPGLGLRLIYFSYDVKMKEKGDIPEGYSVSREKKERFSLILESASTNQTSMYLCASSSTGLGGEKLFFGSGTQLSVL.

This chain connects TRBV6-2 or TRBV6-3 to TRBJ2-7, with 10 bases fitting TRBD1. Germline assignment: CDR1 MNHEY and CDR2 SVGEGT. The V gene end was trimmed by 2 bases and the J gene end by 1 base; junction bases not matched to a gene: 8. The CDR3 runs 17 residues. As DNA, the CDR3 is TGTGCCAGCAGTTACGCCCCGGGACAGGGGATGTCCTACGAGCAGTACTTC. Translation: CASSYAPGQGMSYEQYF.

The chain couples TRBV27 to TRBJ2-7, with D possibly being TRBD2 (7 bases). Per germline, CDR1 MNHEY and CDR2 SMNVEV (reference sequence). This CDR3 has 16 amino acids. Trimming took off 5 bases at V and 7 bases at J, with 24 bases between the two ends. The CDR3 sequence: CASSAPRFAGAGEQYF. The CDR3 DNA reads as TGTGCCAGCAGTGCCCCCCGTTTTGCGGGGGCGGGAGAGCAGTACTTC.

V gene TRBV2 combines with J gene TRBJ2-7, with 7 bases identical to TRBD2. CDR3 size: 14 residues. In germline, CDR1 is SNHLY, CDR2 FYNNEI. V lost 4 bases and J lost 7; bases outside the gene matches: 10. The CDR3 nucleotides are TGTGCCAGCAGTGGGAGTTCGGGGGGTGGGGAGCAGTACTTC. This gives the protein CASSGSSGGGEQYF.

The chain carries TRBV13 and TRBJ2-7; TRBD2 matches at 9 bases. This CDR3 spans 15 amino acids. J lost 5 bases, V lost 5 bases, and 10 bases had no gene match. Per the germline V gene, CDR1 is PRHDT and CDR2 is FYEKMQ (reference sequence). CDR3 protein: CASSKRTSEFDEQYF. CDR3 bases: TGTGCCAGCAGCAAAAGGACTAGCGAGTTTGACGAGCAGTACTTC.

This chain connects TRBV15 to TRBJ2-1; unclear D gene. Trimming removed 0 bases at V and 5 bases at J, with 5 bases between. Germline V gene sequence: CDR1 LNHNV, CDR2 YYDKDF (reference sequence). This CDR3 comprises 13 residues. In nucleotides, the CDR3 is TGTGCCACCAGCAGAGACTTTCACAATGAGCAGTTCTTC. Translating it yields CATSRDFHNEQFF.

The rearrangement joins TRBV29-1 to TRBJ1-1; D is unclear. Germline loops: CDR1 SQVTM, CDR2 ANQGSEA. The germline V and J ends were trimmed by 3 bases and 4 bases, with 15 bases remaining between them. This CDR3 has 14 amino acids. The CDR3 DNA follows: TGCAGCGTTGAGGCCCCACTCTCGGGCACTGAAGCTTTCTTT. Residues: CSVEAPLSGTEAFF.

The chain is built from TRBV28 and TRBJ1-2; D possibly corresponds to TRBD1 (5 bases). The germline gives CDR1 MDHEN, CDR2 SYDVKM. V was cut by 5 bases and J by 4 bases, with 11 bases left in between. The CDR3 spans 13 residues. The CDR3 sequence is CASSPGQLYGYTF. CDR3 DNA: TGTGCCAGCAGTCCCGGACAACTCTATGGCTACACCTTC.

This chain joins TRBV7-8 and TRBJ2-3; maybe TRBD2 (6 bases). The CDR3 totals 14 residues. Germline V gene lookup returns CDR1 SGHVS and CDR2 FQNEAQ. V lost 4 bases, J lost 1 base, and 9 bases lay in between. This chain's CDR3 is CASSSIAGTDTQYF. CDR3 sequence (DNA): TGTGCCAGCAGCTCTATAGCGGGCACAGATACGCAGTATTTT. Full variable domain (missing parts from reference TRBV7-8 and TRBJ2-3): GAGVSQSPRYKVAKRGQDVALRCDPISGHVSLFWYQQALGQGPEFLTYFQNEAQLDKSGLPSDRFFAERPEGSVSTLKIQRTQQEDSAVYLCASSSIAGTDTQYFGPGTRLTVL.

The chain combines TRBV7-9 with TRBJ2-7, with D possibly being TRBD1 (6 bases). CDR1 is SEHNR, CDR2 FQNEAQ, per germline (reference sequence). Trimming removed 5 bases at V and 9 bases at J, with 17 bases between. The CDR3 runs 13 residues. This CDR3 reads CASSPLGALGQYF. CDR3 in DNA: TGTGCCAGCAGCCCCTTGGGGGCGCTCGGGCAGTACTTC.

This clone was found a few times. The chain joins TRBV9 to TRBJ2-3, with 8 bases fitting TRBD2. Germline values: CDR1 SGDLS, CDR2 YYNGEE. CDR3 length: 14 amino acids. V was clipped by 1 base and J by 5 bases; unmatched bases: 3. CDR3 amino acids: CASSVTSGLDTQYF. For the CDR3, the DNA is TGTGCCAGCAGCGTAACTAGCGGACTAGATACGCAGTATTTT. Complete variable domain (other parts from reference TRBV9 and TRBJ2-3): DSGVTQTPKHLITATGQRVTLRCSPRSGDLSVYWYQQSLDQGLQFLIQYYNGEERAKGNILERFSAQQFPDLHSELNLSSLELGDSALYFCASSVTSGLDTQYFGPGTRLTVL.

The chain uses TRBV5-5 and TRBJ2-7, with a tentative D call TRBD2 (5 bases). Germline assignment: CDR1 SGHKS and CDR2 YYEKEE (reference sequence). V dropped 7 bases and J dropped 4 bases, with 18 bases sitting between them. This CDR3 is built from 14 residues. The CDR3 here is CASGPGGSPYEQYF. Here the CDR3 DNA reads TGTGCCAGCGGGCCAGGTGGGAGCCCTTACGAGCAGTACTTC.

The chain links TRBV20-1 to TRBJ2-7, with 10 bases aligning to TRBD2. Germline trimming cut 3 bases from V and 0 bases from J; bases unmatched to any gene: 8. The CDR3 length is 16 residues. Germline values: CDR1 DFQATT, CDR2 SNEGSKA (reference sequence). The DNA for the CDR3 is TGCAGTGCTAGTAAGGTAGCGGGAGGTCACTCCTACGAGCAGTACTTC. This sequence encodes CSASKVAGGHSYEQYF.

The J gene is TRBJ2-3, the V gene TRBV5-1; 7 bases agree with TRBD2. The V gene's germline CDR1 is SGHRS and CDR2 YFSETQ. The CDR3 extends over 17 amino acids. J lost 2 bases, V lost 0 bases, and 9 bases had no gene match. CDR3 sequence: CASSLVPGRAPTDTQYF. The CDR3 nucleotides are TGCGCCAGCAGCTTGGTTCCAGGGAGGGCCCCCACAGATACGCAGTATTTT.

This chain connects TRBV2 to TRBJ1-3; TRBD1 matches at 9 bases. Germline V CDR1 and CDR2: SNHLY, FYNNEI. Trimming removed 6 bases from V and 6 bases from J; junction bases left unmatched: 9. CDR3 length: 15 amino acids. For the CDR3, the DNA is TGTGCCAGCAGGGCCGGGACAGGGAGAGAAAACACCATATATTTT. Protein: CASRAGTGRENTIYF.

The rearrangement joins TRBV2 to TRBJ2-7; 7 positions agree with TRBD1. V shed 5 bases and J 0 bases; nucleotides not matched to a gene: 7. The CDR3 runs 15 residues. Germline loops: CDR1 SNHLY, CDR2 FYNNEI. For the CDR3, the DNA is TGTGCCAGCAGTAACGAGGGACAGACCTCCTACGAGCAGTACTTC. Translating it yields CASSNEGQTSYEQYF.

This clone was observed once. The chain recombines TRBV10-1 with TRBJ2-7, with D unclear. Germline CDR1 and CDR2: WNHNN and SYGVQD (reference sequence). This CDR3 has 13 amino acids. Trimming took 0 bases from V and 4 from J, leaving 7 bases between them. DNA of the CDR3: TGCGCCAGCAGTGAGTCCGCCCAGTACGAGCAGTACTTC. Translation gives CASSESAQYEQYF.

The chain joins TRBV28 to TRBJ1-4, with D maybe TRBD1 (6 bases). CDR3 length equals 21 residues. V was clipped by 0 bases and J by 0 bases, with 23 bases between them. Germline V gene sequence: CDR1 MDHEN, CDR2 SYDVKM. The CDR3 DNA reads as TGTGCCAGCAGTTTATGGGGGGCTAACCGTTACGGGATCGCAACTAATGAAAAACTGTTTTTT. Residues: CASSLWGANRYGIATNEKLFF.

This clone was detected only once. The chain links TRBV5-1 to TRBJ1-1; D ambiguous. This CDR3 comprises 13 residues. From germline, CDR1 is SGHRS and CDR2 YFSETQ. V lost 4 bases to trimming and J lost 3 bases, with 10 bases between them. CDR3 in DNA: TGCGCCAGCAGCCCTACCGGTGACACTGAAGCTTTCTTT. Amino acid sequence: CASSPTGDTEAFF.

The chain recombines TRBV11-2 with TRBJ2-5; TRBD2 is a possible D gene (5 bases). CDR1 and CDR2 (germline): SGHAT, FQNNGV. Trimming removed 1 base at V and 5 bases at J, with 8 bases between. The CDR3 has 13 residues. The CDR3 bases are TGTGCCAGCAGCTTAGCGGGATGGGAGACCCAGTACTTC. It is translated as CASSLAGWETQYF.

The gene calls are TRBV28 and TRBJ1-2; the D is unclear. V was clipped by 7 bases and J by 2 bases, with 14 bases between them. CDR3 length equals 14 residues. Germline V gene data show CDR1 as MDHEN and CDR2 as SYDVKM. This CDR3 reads CASTPPDWNYGYTF. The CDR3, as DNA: TGTGCCAGCACCCCCCCCGACTGGAACTATGGCTACACCTTC.

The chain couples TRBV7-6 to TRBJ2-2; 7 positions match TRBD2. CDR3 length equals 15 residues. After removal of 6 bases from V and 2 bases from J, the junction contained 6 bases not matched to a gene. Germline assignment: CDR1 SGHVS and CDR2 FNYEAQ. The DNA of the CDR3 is TGTGCCAGCAGACCGGGGGGTCCCAACACCGGGGAGCTGTTTTTT. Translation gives CASRPGGPNTGELFF.

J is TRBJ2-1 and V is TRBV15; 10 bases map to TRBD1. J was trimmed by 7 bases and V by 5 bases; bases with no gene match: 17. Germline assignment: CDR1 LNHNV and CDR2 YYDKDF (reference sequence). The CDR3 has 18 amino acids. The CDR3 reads CATSDILFGTGVGNEQFF. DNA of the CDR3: TGTGCCACCAGCGACATTTTGTTTGGGACAGGGGTGGGAAATGAGCAGTTCTTC. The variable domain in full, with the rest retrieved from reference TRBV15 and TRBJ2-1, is DAMVIQNPRYQVTQFGKPVTLSCSQTLNHNVMYWYQQKSSQAPKLLFHYYDKDFNNEADTPDNFQSRRPNTSFCFLDIRSPGLGDTAMYLCATSDILFGTGVGNEQFFGPGTRLTVL.

The CDR3 sequence is CASTLGAQQPQHF. The CDR3 nucleotides read TGTGCCAGCACCTTGGGGGCGCAGCAGCCCCAGCATTTT. This rearrangement joins TRBV7-9 to TRBJ1-5, with D possibly being TRBD1 (6 bases). V was pared by 7 bases and J by 7 bases, with 14 bases between. The CDR3 totals 13 residues. CDR1 SEHNR and CDR2 FQNEAQ come from the germline V gene (reference sequence).

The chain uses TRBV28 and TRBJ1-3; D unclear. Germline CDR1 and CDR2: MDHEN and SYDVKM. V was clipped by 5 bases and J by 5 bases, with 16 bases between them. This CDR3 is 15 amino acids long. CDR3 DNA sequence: TGTGCCAGCAGTCCCGCGGGCGGAGGGCGAAACACCATATATTTT. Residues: CASSPAGGGRNTIYF.

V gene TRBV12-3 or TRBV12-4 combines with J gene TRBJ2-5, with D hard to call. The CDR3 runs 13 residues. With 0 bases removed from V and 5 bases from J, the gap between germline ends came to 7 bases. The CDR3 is CASSLASYETQYF. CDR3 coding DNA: TGTGCCAGCAGTTTAGCGAGCTATGAGACCCAGTACTTC.